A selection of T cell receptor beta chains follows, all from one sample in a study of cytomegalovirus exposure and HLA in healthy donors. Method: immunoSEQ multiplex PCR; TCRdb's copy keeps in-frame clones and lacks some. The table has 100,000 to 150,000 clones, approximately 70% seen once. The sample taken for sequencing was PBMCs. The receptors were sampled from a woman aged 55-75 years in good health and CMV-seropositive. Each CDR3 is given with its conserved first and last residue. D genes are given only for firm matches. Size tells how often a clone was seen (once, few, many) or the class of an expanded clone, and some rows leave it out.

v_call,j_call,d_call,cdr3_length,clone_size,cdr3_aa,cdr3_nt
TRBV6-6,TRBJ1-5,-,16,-,CASSFPRGEGSQPQHF,TGTGCCAGCAGTTTCCCCCGGGGGGAGGGAAGCCAGCCCCAGCATTTT
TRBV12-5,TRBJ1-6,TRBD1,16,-,CASGSGQGSYNSPLHF,TGTGCTAGTGGTTCTGGACAGGGCTCCTATAATTCACCCCTCCACTTT
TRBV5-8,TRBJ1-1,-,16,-,CASRWNTGTHHTEAFF,TGTGCCAGCAGGTGGAATACCGGGACACATCATACTGAAGCTTTCTTT
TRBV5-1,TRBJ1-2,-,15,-,CASSLDLGSGSGYTF,TGCGCCAGCAGCTTGGATCTTGGGTCAGGGTCGGGCTACACCTTC
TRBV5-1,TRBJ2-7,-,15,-,CASSAGQTGFYEQYF,TGCGCCAGCAGCGCGGGACAGACGGGGTTCTACGAGCAGTACTTC
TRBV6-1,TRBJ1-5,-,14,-,CASRRNGPRGPQHF,TGTGCCAGCAGACGGAATGGCCCTCGGGGGCCCCAGCATTTT
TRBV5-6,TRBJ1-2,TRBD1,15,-,CASSFARTGEWGYTF,TGTGCCAGCAGCTTCGCTCGGACAGGGGAGTGGGGCTACACCTTC
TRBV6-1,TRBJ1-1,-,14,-,CASTQSRGGTEAFF,TGTGCCAGCACCCAGTCCAGGGGCGGCACTGAAGCTTTCTTT
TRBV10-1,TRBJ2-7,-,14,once,CASSEGAPTREQYF,TGCGCCAGCTCCGAAGGAGCCCCTACCCGCGAGCAGTACTTC
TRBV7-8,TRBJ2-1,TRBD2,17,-,CASSPRGVAGRDNEQFF,TGTGCCAGCAGCCCCCGGGGGGTAGCGGGGAGGGACAATGAGCAGTTCTTC
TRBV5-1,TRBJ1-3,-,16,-,CASSLAYSGPGNTIYF,TGCGCCAGCAGCTTGGCTTATTCAGGTCCTGGAAACACCATATATTTT
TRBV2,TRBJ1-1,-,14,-,CASPIDSMNTEAFF,TGTGCCAGCCCCATCGACAGCATGAACACTGAAGCTTTCTTT
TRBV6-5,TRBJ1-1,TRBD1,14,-,CASRGGTGATEAFF,TGTGCCAGCAGGGGGGGGACAGGAGCAACTGAAGCTTTCTTT
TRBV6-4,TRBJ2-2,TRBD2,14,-,CASRRLAGTGELFF,TGTGCCAGCAGGAGGCTAGCGGGGACCGGGGAGCTGTTTTTT
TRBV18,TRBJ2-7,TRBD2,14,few,CASSVGGATYEQYF,TGTGCCAGCTCAGTCGGGGGGGCCACCTACGAGCAGTACTTC
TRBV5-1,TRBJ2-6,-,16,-,CASSTGGGAGANVLTF,TGCGCCAGCAGCACAGGAGGAGGGGCTGGGGCCAACGTCCTGACTTTC
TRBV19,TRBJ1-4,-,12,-,CASSTTGRKLFF,TGTGCCAGTAGCACTACAGGGAGAAAACTGTTTTTT
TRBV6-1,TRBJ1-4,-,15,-,CASSETTGRREKLFF,TGTGCCAGCAGTGAAACTACAGGGAGACGTGAAAAACTGTTTTTT
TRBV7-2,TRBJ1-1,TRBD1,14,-,CASSRDRGGTEAFF,TGTGCCAGCAGCAGAGACAGGGGAGGCACTGAAGCTTTCTTT
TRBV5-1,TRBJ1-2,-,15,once,CASSLIFAGAYGYTF,TGCGCCAGCAGCTTGATTTTCGCAGGGGCCTATGGCTACACCTTC
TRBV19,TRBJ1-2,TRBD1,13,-,CASRGQGLYGYTF,TGTGCCAGTAGGGGACAGGGGCTCTATGGCTACACCTTC
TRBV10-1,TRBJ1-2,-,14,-,CASSPQGLNYGYTF,TGCGCCAGCAGTCCTCAGGGGCTTAACTATGGCTACACCTTC
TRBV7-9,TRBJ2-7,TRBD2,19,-,CASSSPAGLAGGINYEQYF,TGTGCCAGCAGCTCCCCCGCGGGACTAGCGGGGGGAATCAACTACGAGCAGTACTTC
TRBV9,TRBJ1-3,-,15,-,CASSQLSSSGNTIYF,TGTGCCAGCAGCCAACTGTCGAGCTCTGGAAACACCATATATTTT
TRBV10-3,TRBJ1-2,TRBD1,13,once,CAIRDSGGGGYTF,TGTGCCATCAGGGACTCAGGGGGTGGTGGCTACACCTTC
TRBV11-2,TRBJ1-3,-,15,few,CASSLTGLLGNTIYF,TGTGCCAGCAGCCTAACAGGGCTCCTCGGTAACACCATATATTTT
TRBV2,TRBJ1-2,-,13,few,CASSVDRGYGYTF,TGTGCCAGCAGCGTTGACCGAGGCTATGGCTACACCTTC
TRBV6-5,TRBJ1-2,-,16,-,CASSYKLDIFNYGYTF,TGTGCCAGCAGTTACAAACTGGACATATTTAACTATGGCTACACCTTC
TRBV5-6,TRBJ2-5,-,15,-,CASSSGRGYEETQYF,TGTGCCAGCAGCTCAGGCAGGGGTTACGAAGAGACCCAGTACTTC
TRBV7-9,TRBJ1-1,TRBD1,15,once,CASSFYDRGGTEAFF,TGTGCCAGCAGCTTTTATGACAGGGGTGGCACTGAAGCTTTCTTT
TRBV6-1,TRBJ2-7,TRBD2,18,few,CASSEALFVGGGTYEQYF,TGTGCCAGCAGTGAAGCCCTCTTCGTGGGCGGGGGAACCTACGAGCAGTACTTC
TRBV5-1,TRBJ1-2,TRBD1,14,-,CASSSASGGYGYTF,TGCGCCAGCAGCTCTGCCTCAGGGGGCTATGGCTACACCTTC
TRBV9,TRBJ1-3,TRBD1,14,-,CASSGTGTGNTIYF,TGTGCCAGCAGCGGGACAGGGACCGGAAACACCATATATTTT
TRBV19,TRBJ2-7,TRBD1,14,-,CASSIGTGVYEQYF,TGTGCCAGTAGTATAGGGACAGGGGTCTACGAGCAGTACTTC
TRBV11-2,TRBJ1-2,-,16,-,CASSLPTSGGGYGYTF,TGTGCCAGCAGCTTACCAACAAGTGGGGGAGGCTATGGCTACACCTTC
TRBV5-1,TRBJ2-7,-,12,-,CASSSLTYEQYF,TGCGCCAGCAGTTCCTTAACTTACGAGCAGTACTTC
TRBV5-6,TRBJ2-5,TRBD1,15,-,CASSLPQTGQETQYF,TGTGCCAGCAGCCTGCCCCAGACAGGGCAAGAGACCCAGTACTTC
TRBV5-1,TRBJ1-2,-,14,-,CASSLGSAQGGYTF,TGCGCCAGCAGCCTAGGAAGCGCCCAGGGGGGCTACACCTTC
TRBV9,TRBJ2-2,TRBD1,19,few,CASSVVGARTGEYTGELFF,TGTGCCAGCAGCGTAGTTGGTGCAAGGACAGGGGAATACACCGGGGAGCTGTTTTTT
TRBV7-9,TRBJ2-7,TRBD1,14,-,CASERQGVDYEQYF,TGTGCCAGCGAAAGACAGGGGGTCGACTACGAGCAGTACTTC
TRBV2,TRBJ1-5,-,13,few,CASSDRGYQPQHF,TGTGCCAGCAGTGACAGGGGTTATCAGCCCCAGCATTTT
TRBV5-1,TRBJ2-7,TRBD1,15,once,CASSSLGQGGYEQYF,TGCGCCAGCAGCTCATTGGGACAGGGGGGGTACGAGCAGTACTTC
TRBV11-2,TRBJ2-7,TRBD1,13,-,CASSTGGGDEQYF,TGTGCCAGCAGCACAGGGGGCGGGGACGAGCAGTACTTC
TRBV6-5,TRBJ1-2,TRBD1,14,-,CASSYVLTGDGYTF,TGTGCCAGCAGTTACGTCTTGACAGGGGATGGCTACACCTTC
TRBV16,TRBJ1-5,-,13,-,CASSNIESQPQHF,TGTGCCAGCAGCAATATCGAGTCACAGCCCCAGCATTTT
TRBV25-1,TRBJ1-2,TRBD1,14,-,CASSAQDRKSGYTF,TGTGCCAGCAGTGCCCAGGACAGGAAGAGTGGCTACACCTTC
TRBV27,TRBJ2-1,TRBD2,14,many,CASSLRETYNEQFF,TGTGCCAGCAGTTTGCGGGAGACCTACAATGAGCAGTTCTTC
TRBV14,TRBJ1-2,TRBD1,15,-,CASGQPGQGNYGYTF,TGTGCCAGCGGACAACCGGGACAGGGGAACTATGGCTACACCTTC
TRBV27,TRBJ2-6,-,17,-,CASSFRPNRAGANVLTF,TGTGCCAGCAGTTTCCGCCCCAACAGGGCTGGGGCCAACGTCCTGACTTTC
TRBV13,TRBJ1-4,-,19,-,CASSLELGFSGTTGEKLFF,TGTGCCAGCAGCTTAGAGCTAGGTTTTTCAGGGACGACAGGAGAAAAACTGTTTTTT
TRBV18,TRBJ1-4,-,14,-,CASSPTPGDEKLFF,TGTGCCAGCTCACCAACTCCAGGGGATGAAAAACTGTTTTTT
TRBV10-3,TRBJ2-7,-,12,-,CAIRPLRGEQYF,TGTGCCATCAGGCCTCTAAGGGGAGAGCAGTACTTC
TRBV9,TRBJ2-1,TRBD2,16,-,CASSVVAGGFYNEQFF,TGTGCCAGCAGCGTAGTAGCGGGGGGTTTTTACAATGAGCAGTTCTTC
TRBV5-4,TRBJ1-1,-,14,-,CASSLRTGDTEAFF,TGTGCCAGCAGCTTGCGGACTGGGGACACTGAAGCTTTCTTT
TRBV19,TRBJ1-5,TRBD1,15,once,CASSRTGGRSQPQHF,TGTGCCAGTAGCAGGACAGGGGGCAGGAGTCAGCCCCAGCATTTT
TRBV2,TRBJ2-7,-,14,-,CASSELEVTYEQYF,TGTGCCAGCAGTGAACTTGAGGTTACCTACGAGCAGTACTTC
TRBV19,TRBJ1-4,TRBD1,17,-,CASSPHPGQPTNEKLFF,TGTGCCAGTAGTCCACACCCGGGACAGCCAACTAATGAAAAACTGTTTTTT